This T cell receptor (beta chain) was recovered during a study of cytomegalovirus exposure and HLA in healthy donors. In this sample, this clone turned up a few times. Its target is not known. Study-level points and caveats: TCR sequences were mostly rare, though some public TCRs occurred in many donors. Later on, a genetic analysis was performed. It linked a missense variant in DCLRE1C with V- and J-gene trimming of TCR beta. The study assumed roughly uniform donor sequencing depth for presence/absence analyses. In a later analysis, HLA-associated beta chains showed higher expansion and lower generation probabilities than comparable chains.

The V end was cut by 2 bases, the J end by 2 bases, with 12 bases between. The length of the CDR3 is 15 residues. Germline V gene sequence: CDR1 MNHGY, CDR2 SVAAGI. This PCR relied on a set of 60 Vbeta primers and 13 Jbeta primers. Profiling relied on immunoSEQ multiplex PCR, and the TCRdb table lists in-frame clones only, not all of them. The data show 90,000 to 110,000 clones, approximately 69% seen once. The clonotype originates from a man aged 25-40 years in good health and CMV-seronegative. The chain has TRBV6-9 and TRBJ1-2, with D maybe TRBD1 (5 bases). The sample comprised PBMCs. Written as DNA, the CDR3 is TGTGCCAGCAGTTATCCGGCGGGGCCGAACTATGGCTACACCTTC. Amino acids: CASSYPAGPNYGYTF.